Listed below are T cell receptor beta chains from one sample, sequenced in a study of T cell responses to AZD1222 COVID-19 vaccine. Assay: immunoSEQ multiplex PCR; the TCRdb copy retains only in-frame clones and omits some. The data contain over 110,000 clones, about 90% of them singletons. Sequences were derived from peripheral blood, sampled 28 days after the second AZD1222 dose. Every receptor here comes from an adult who received the AZD1222 COVID-19 vaccine. Both conserved end residues are part of each CDR3. D genes are given only for firm matches. For some rows the clone size is stated as once, few or many, or as a class when expanded; others skip it.

TRBD1,TRBV28,TRBJ2-1,NA,CASSEGDRAPFF,TGTGCCAGCAGTGAAGGAGACAGGGCCCCGTTCTTC
NA,TRBV6-4,TRBJ1-4,NA,CASPGTLPEKLFF,TGTGCCAGCCCCGGGACACTGCCTGAAAAACTGTTTTTT
NA,TRBV5-6,TRBJ1-5,NA,CASSRGQFSNQPQHF,TGTGCCAGCAGCCGCGGACAGTTTAGCAATCAGCCCCAGCATTTT
NA,TRBV5-4,TRBJ2-5,NA,CASSFPDIQETQYF,TGTGCCAGCAGCTTCCCTGATATACAAGAGACCCAGTACTTC
NA,TRBV18,TRBJ2-1,few,CASSLDSSLYDEQFF,TGTGCCAGCTCACTTGACTCCTCCCTATACGATGAGCAGTTCTTC
NA,TRBV7-9,TRBJ1-1,NA,CASSRTGTSTEAFF,TGTGCCAGCAGCCGTACCGGGACTAGCACTGAAGCTTTCTTT
NA,TRBV18,TRBJ1-1,NA,CASSPAHTEAFF,TGTGCCAGCTCACCAGCCCACACTGAAGCTTTCTTT
NA,TRBV6-5,TRBJ1-1,NA,CASSHGVSGNTEAFF,TGTGCCAGCAGCCACGGGGTGAGCGGGAACACTGAAGCTTTCTTT
TRBD2,TRBV28,TRBJ2-1,NA,CASSLQGLAGGRTHEQFF,TGTGCCAGCAGTCTACAGGGACTAGCGGGGGGCCGTACCCATGAGCAGTTCTTC
NA,TRBV6-6,TRBJ1-6,once,CASNLQGLNSPLHF,TGTGCCAGCAACCTACAGGGACTTAATTCACCCCTCCACTTT
NA,TRBV2,TRBJ2-7,few,CASITGRYEQYF,TGTGCCAGCATAACAGGGCGGTACGAGCAGTACTTC
NA,TRBV27,TRBJ2-1,NA,CASSSDRQPYNEQFF,TGTGCCAGCAGTTCTGACAGACAACCTTACAATGAGCAGTTCTTC
TRBD1,TRBV5-1,TRBJ1-4,NA,CASSPIGTGAANEKLFF,TGCGCCAGCAGCCCAATCGGGACAGGGGCAGCTAATGAAAAACTGTTTTTT
TRBD1,TRBV30,TRBJ1-1,once,CAWSAGQGREAFF,TGTGCCTGGAGTGCTGGACAGGGGCGGGAAGCTTTCTTT
TRBD1,TRBV28,TRBJ1-5,few,CASSVDRGNQPQHF,TGTGCCAGCAGTGTTGACAGGGGAAATCAGCCCCAGCATTTT
NA,TRBV30,TRBJ1-6,NA,CAWSRTENSPLHF,TGTGCCTGGAGTAGGACAGAGAATTCACCCCTCCACTTT
NA,TRBV9,TRBJ2-3,NA,CASGAGGTDTQYF,TGTGCCAGCGGGGCAGGGGGCACAGATACGCAGTATTTT
NA,TRBV9,TRBJ1-2,NA,CASSPRIQDGYGYTF,TGTGCCAGCAGCCCACGCATTCAAGACGGCTATGGCTACACCTTC
NA,TRBV9,TRBJ1-3,NA,CASSVDPIRNSGNTIYF,TGTGCCAGCAGCGTAGACCCGATCAGAAATTCGGGGAACACCATATATTTT
NA,TRBV7-3,TRBJ1-2,NA,CASSFGGGKGYTF,TGTGCCAGCAGCTTCGGAGGGGGTAAGGGCTACACCTTC
NA,TRBV15,TRBJ2-1,NA,CATSRDSGGSEQFF,TGTGCCACCAGCAGAGATTCGGGGGGCAGTGAGCAGTTCTTC
NA,TRBV2,TRBJ1-1,NA,CASSEYQGSMKNTEAFF,TGTGCCAGCAGTGAATACCAGGGCTCAATGAAGAACACTGAAGCTTTCTTT
NA,TRBV11-3,TRBJ2-2,NA,CASSFTGSSGELFF,TGTGCCAGCAGCTTTACAGGGTCCTCCGGGGAGCTGTTTTTT
TRBD1,TRBV5-6,TRBJ1-6,NA,CASSFEGQGNNSPLHF,TGTGCCAGCAGCTTTGAGGGACAGGGAAATAATTCACCCCTCCACTTT
NA,TRBV7-6,TRBJ2-1,once,CASSFTSSSYNEQFF,TGTGCCAGCAGCTTCACTTCCAGCTCCTACAATGAGCAGTTCTTC
TRBD1,TRBV3-1/TRBV3-2,TRBJ1-2,NA,CASSQGQGGSGYTF,TGTGCCAGCAGCCAAGGACAGGGAGGTTCTGGCTACACCTTC
NA,TRBV7-9,TRBJ2-1,NA,CASSLGRVDEQFF,TGTGCCAGCAGCTTAGGCAGGGTCGATGAGCAGTTCTTC
TRBD2,TRBV28,TRBJ2-3,NA,CASGWTSGSGDTDTQYF,TGTGCCAGCGGGTGGACTAGCGGGAGTGGGGACACAGATACGCAGTATTTT
NA,TRBV11-2,TRBJ2-2,NA,CASSYDPNTGELFF,TGTGCCAGCAGCTATGACCCGAACACCGGGGAGCTGTTTTTT
NA,TRBV18,TRBJ1-4,NA,CASSPSDRLWDFNEKLFF,TGTGCCAGCTCACCCTCTGACCGACTTTGGGACTTCAATGAAAAACTGTTTTTT
NA,TRBV21-1,TRBJ2-1,NA,CASSIKGQGDNEQFF,TGTGCCAGCAGCATAAAGGGACAGGGGGACAATGAGCAGTTCTTC
NA,TRBV12-3/TRBV12-4,TRBJ1-2,NA,CASSQGHYGYTF,TGTGCCAGCAGTCAGGGGCACTATGGCTACACCTTC
NA,TRBV14,TRBJ1-2,NA,CASSPLGGLYGYTF,TGTGCCAGCAGCCCCTTGGGGGGCCTCTATGGCTACACCTTC
NA,TRBV30,TRBJ2-2,NA,CAWSVPGAGELFF,TGTGCCTGGAGTGTCCCCGGAGCCGGGGAGCTGTTTTTT
TRBD1,TRBV18,TRBJ1-2,NA,CASSLVGQVNYGYTF,TGTGCCAGCTCACTCGTGGGACAGGTTAACTATGGCTACACCTTC
TRBD1,TRBV30,TRBJ1-1,NA,CAWSTNRGNTEAFF,TGTGCCTGGAGCACCAACAGGGGTAACACTGAAGCTTTCTTT
NA,TRBV19,TRBJ2-2,NA,CASSPGDRELFF,TGTGCCAGTAGTCCGGGCGACAGGGAGCTGTTTTTT
TRBD2,TRBV11-3,TRBJ2-1,NA,CASSLGRLAGDDEQFF,TGTGCCAGCAGCTTAGGACGACTAGCGGGAGACGATGAGCAGTTCTTC
NA,TRBV7-9,TRBJ1-2,NA,CASPLGAGEGYTF,TGTGCCAGCCCTCTTGGGGCCGGGGAGGGCTACACCTTC
TRBD1,TRBV27,TRBJ1-5,NA,CASRGQGQSNQPQHF,TGTGCCAGCAGGGGACAGGGGCAGAGCAATCAGCCCCAGCATTTT
TRBD1,TRBV4-3,TRBJ1-4,NA,CASSGTATNEKLFF,TGCGCCAGCAGTGGGACAGCAACTAATGAAAAACTGTTTTTT
NA,TRBV4-1,TRBJ1-3,NA,CASSQEGDVSSGNTIYF,TGCGCCAGCAGCCAAGAAGGGGACGTTAGCTCTGGAAACACCATATATTTT
TRBD2,TRBV6-5,TRBJ2-3,NA,CASERGGRDTDTQYF,TGTGCCAGCGAGCGGGGCGGGAGAGACACAGATACGCAGTATTTT
NA,TRBV7-6,TRBJ1-1,NA,CASSFNIDGNTEAFF,TGTGCCAGCAGCTTTAACATAGACGGAAACACTGAAGCTTTCTTT
NA,TRBV5-6,TRBJ1-6,NA,CASSWDSSSYNSPLHF,TGTGCCAGCAGTTGGGACTCGAGCTCCTATAATTCACCCCTCCACTTT
NA,TRBV4-1,TRBJ1-1,once,CASSPVGISGRTEAFF,TGCGCCAGCAGCCCTGTGGGCATTTCGGGACGGACTGAAGCTTTCTTT
NA,TRBV19,TRBJ1-4,NA,CASSTARGLNSTNEKLFF,TGTGCCAGTAGTACCGCCAGGGGACTTAATTCAACTAATGAAAAACTGTTTTTT